These T cell receptor beta chains were read from a single sample in a study of T cell responses to AZD1222 COVID-19 vaccine. Clones were read by immunoSEQ multiplex PCR, and TCRdb kept only the in-frame ones, dropping some. The sample lists around 120,000 clones; over 75% were seen once. The sample was peripheral blood, taken on day 0 of MenACWY control vaccination. These receptors all come from an adult in good health. Each CDR3 is given with its conserved first and last residue. A D gene is named only where the DNA matches it firmly. For some rows the clone size is stated as once, few or many, or as a class when expanded; others skip it.

abundance	v_gene	j_gene	d_gene	CDR3nt	CDR3aa
few	TRBV27	TRBJ1-4	NA	TGTGCCAGCAGTTTGGACATACGAGAAAAACTGTTTTTT	CASSLDIREKLFF
NA	TRBV9	TRBJ2-3	TRBD2	TGTGCCAGCAGCCCAGAGGGACTAGCGATCACAGATACGCAGTATTTT	CASSPEGLAITDTQYF
NA	TRBV5-4	TRBJ2-3	NA	TGTGCCAGCAGCCCCCCTAGCGTTGGCACAGATACGCAGTATTTT	CASSPPSVGTDTQYF
NA	TRBV30	TRBJ2-7	NA	TGTGCCTGGAGTGACGCATACGAGCAGTACTTC	CAWSDAYEQYF
NA	TRBV5-1	TRBJ1-2	NA	TGCGCCAGCAGCGAGGGCGCCGGGTATGGCTACACCTTC	CASSEGAGYGYTF
NA	TRBV3-1/TRBV3-2	TRBJ2-7	TRBD2	TGTGCCAGCAGCCCCCAGCGGGAGGGCCCCTACGAGCAGTACTTC	CASSPQREGPYEQYF
once	TRBV7-9	TRBJ2-7	TRBD2	TGTGCCGGGGAGGGAGATTTAGGCGAGCAGTACTTC	CAGEGDLGEQYF
NA	TRBV28	TRBJ1-1	NA	TGTGCCAGCACCCCCCCCGGGCCTCTCGGGGACACTGAAGCTTTCTTT	CASTPPGPLGDTEAFF
NA	TRBV28	TRBJ1-2	TRBD1	TGTGCCAGCAGTTTAGGGACAGGGGCCGGCTATGGCTACACCTTC	CASSLGTGAGYGYTF
NA	TRBV5-6	TRBJ2-3	TRBD2	TGTGCCAGCAGCTTAGCGGGAGGCACAGATACGCAGTATTTT	CASSLAGGTDTQYF
few	TRBV4-1	TRBJ2-1	TRBD1	TGCGCCAGCAGCCACGCGGGACAGGGGTTCTTC	CASSHAGQGFF
NA	TRBV6-6	TRBJ1-4	NA	TGTGCCAGCAGCCCCGACAGACCAACTAATGAAAAACTGTTTTTT	CASSPDRPTNEKLFF
NA	TRBV19	TRBJ2-7	NA	TGTGCCAGTAGTAAAAATCCGGGGCCTTTTCAGTACTTC	CASSKNPGPFQYF
NA	TRBV7-2	TRBJ2-5	NA	TGTGCCAGCAGCTTAGAGGTGGGCGAGACCCAGTACTTC	CASSLEVGETQYF
NA	TRBV7-7	TRBJ2-2	NA	TGTGCTAGCAGCCCAAACGGACCGAACACCGGGGAGCTGTTTTTT	CASSPNGPNTGELFF
NA	TRBV14	TRBJ2-5	NA	TGTGCCAGCAGCCAAGAAGGCAGGCAAGAAGAGACCCAGTACTTC	CASSQEGRQEETQYF
once	TRBV2	TRBJ1-1	NA	TGTGCCAGCAGTGATGGGCAGAACACTGAAGCTTTCTTT	CASSDGQNTEAFF
NA	TRBV6-1	TRBJ1-2	NA	TGTGCCAGCAGTGAACTTTATGGCTACACCTTC	CASSELYGYTF
NA	TRBV4-1	TRBJ1-6	NA	TGCGCCAGCAGCCAAGAGCCCGGACGGAGTAATTCACCCCTCCACTTT	CASSQEPGRSNSPLHF
few	TRBV30	TRBJ2-7	NA	TGTGCCTGGAGTGTACTTGGGCAGGCAGCTTCCTACGAGCAGTACTTC	CAWSVLGQAASYEQYF
NA	TRBV5-4	TRBJ2-7	TRBD2	TGTGCCAGCAGCATCGGACTAGCCTACGAGCAGTACTTC	CASSIGLAYEQYF
many	TRBV11-2	TRBJ1-6	NA	TGTGCCAGCAGCCTGGACCGGGATTCACCCCTCCACTTT	CASSLDRDSPLHF
NA	TRBV19	TRBJ1-1	NA	TGTGCCAGTAACGTCGTGGGGTGGAACACTGAAGCTTTCTTT	CASNVVGWNTEAFF
NA	TRBV27	TRBJ1-1	NA	TGTGCCAGCAGTTTATCGGGGCAGAACACTGAAGCTTTCTTT	CASSLSGQNTEAFF
NA	TRBV10-3	TRBJ2-1	TRBD2	TGTGCCATCAGGGGCGGGGGGATGCCCTACAATGAGCAGTTCTTC	CAIRGGGMPYNEQFF
NA	TRBV19	TRBJ2-7	NA	TGTGCCAGTAGAGACAAGAGCTCCTACGAGCAGTACTTC	CASRDKSSYEQYF
NA	TRBV5-1	TRBJ2-1	NA	TGCGCCAGCAGCCAAGGACGGAATCGTGACAATGAGCAGTTCTTC	CASSQGRNRDNEQFF
once	TRBV10-3	TRBJ2-7	NA	TGTGCCATCAGTGAACCGTATGGCGAGCAGTACTTC	CAISEPYGEQYF
NA	TRBV5-1	TRBJ2-7	NA	TGCGCCAGCAGCTGGGGCCAGGGAGGAAACGAGCAGTACTTC	CASSWGQGGNEQYF
NA	TRBV18	TRBJ1-1	NA	TGTGCCAGCTCACCTCGTATTACGGACAGAGTTGAAGCTTTCTTT	CASSPRITDRVEAFF
NA	TRBV30	TRBJ2-5	NA	TGTGCCTGGAATAACAGGCCCCAAGAGACCCAGTACTTC	CAWNNRPQETQYF
NA	TRBV7-9	TRBJ2-4	NA	TGTGCCAGCAGCTTAGAGGTGGCGGCCAAAAACATTCAGTACTTC	CASSLEVAAKNIQYF
NA	TRBV4-1	TRBJ2-7	NA	TGCGCCAGCAGCCAAGATACTGGCCTCTCTTACGAGCAGTACTTC	CASSQDTGLSYEQYF
NA	TRBV7-9	TRBJ2-3	NA	TGTGCCAGCAGCCCCCCATGGAGACTGGGGACAGATACGCAGTATTTT	CASSPPWRLGTDTQYF
NA	TRBV5-1	TRBJ2-6	NA	TGCGCCAGCAGCCCCTTTGGGGCCAACGTCCTGACTTTC	CASSPFGANVLTF
NA	TRBV12-3/TRBV12-4	TRBJ2-1	NA	TGTGCCAGCAGTCCACCGGTCTGGAATGAGCAGTTCTTC	CASSPPVWNEQFF
NA	TRBV10-2	TRBJ2-2	TRBD1	TGCGCCAGCCGTGAGACAGGGGTTGCCGGGGAGCTGTTTTTT	CASRETGVAGELFF
NA	TRBV11-2	TRBJ2-2	TRBD2	TGTGCCAGCAGCTTATCGGTAGCGGGCGGGGAGCTGTTTTTT	CASSLSVAGGELFF
NA	TRBV19	TRBJ2-3	NA	NA	CASSSGGTSTDTQYF
NA	TRBV4-2	TRBJ2-1	NA	TGTGCCAGCAGGAGGGCTCAGTCCTACAATGAGCAGTTCTTC	CASRRAQSYNEQFF